Following are 7 T cell receptor beta chains from one sample sequenced in a study of post-analysis software for immune sequencing data. Overall study findings and caveats: There were five TRBV segments more frequent in patients than controls, and TRBV5-6, TRBV5-1 and TRBV20-1 were among them.

The antigens of these receptors remain unknown. TCR beta cDNA libraries had unique molecular identifiers. TCRdb re-called the PCR reads through MiXCR, storing one row per CDR3 protein. The repertoire holds approximately 630,000 distinct CDR3 sequences, with more than 50% as singletons. Source material: blood. All receptors come from a girl aged 2 to 10 with multiple sclerosis.

The rearrangement links TRBV20-1 to TRBJ1-1; no clear D. This CDR3 comprises 15 residues. Germline V lookup: CDR1 DFQATT, CDR2 SNEGSKA (reference sequence). Trimming shortened V by 6 bases and J by 0 bases, and 17 bases separated the two germline ends. The CDR3 spells CSAKPPGRVNTEAFF. CDR3 bases: TGCAGTGCCAAACCTCCGGGCCGGGTGAACACTGAAGCTTTCTTT.

This chain joins TRBV28 and TRBJ2-7; 12 nucleotides agree with TRBD2. V shed 2 bases, J shed 6 bases, and the junction held 14 bases outside the gene matches. The CDR3 contains 18 residues. The V gene's germline CDR1 is MDHEN and CDR2 SYDVKM. The CDR3 region has the DNA TGTGCCAGCAGTTTAGGTCCCTTACTAGCGGGAGGTCCTCTCGAGCAGTACTTC. This gives the protein CASSLGPLLAGGPLEQYF.

V is TRBV10-3 and J is TRBJ2-3, with TRBD1 matching 7 bases. This CDR3 comprises 14 residues. Trimming cost V 10 bases and J 4 bases; bases outside gene matches: 11. Germline V CDR1 and CDR2: ENHRY, SYGVKD. The CDR3 coding sequence is TGTGCCAGTACTGGGGACAGATCTGCAGATACGCAGTATTTT. This codes for CASTGDRSADTQYF.

CDR3 sequence: CAISRDRDSSEQYF. CDR3 nucleotides: TGTGCCATCAGCCGGGACAGGGACTCGAGCGAGCAGTACTTC. V gene TRBV10-3 combines with J gene TRBJ2-5; 9 bases are a match to TRBD1. The J call is in doubt because the DNA end fits TRBJ2-7 better. Germline CDR1 ENHRY, CDR2 SYGVKD. The CDR3 sequence is 14 residues long.

The chain combines TRBV6-2 or TRBV6-3 with TRBJ2-4, with 10 positions matching TRBD1. With 2 bases clipped from V and 7 bases from J, the junction kept 2 bases outside the gene matches. CDR1 and CDR2 (germline): MNHEY, SVGEGT. This CDR3 contains 14 residues. The CDR3 nucleotides read TGTGCCAGCAGTTACCGGGACAGGGGTAACATTCAGTACTTC. This encodes CASSYRDRGNIQYF.

As DNA, the CDR3 is TGTGCCACCTTACAGCGGGAGCGTGGTGAGCAGTTCTTC. Protein product: CATLQRERGEQFF. The genes are TRBV6-2 or TRBV6-3 and TRBJ2-1, with TRBD2 matching 8 bases. The CDR3 has 13 residues. CDR1 and CDR2 from the germline V gene are MNHEY and SVGEGT. The V segment lost 10 bases and the J segment 9 bases; nucleotides outside the gene matches: 11.

This clonotype was counted between two and nine times. V is TRBV7-7 and J is TRBJ2-5; TRBD2 matches at 10 bases. Trimming at V came to 4 bases and at J to 5 bases, leaving 10 bases not matched to a gene. CDR1 and CDR2 from the germline V gene are SSHAT and FNYEAQ (reference sequence). The CDR3 covers 16 residues. CDR3 loop: CASSSNSGGPTETQYF. The CDR3 DNA sequence: TGTGCCAGCAGCTCCAATAGCGGGGGGCCGACGGAGACCCAGTACTTC.